These 15 T cell receptor beta chains were sequenced from one sample in a study of T cell clonality in common variable immunodeficiency. Clones were read by immunoSEQ multiplex PCR, and TCRdb kept only the in-frame ones, dropping some. The specimen has 35,000 or so clones, none found just once. The specimen was peripheral blood mononuclear cells. The receptor source for this set is a person aged 18-70 years in good health.

The table lists this clone with many counts. Sequencing ends 3 residues short of the CDR3 end; the germline J gene provides the rest. The V and J genes are TRBV2 and TRBJ1-4; possibly TRBD1 for D (6 bases). Germline V gene data show CDR1 as SNHLY and CDR2 as FYNNEI. Trimming shortened V by 5 bases and J by 3 bases, and 10 bases separated the two germline ends. The CDR3 is 14 amino acids. The CDR3 is CASSSGTSNEKLFF. The CDR3 bases that were read are TGTGCCAGCAGTTCCGGGACATCTAATGAAAAA.

This clone was recorded at least ten times. The CDR3 goes on 3 residues after the read ends, and that part is filled in from the germline J gene. Other DNA sequences in the sample encode the same CDR3. The V and J genes are TRBV5-1 and TRBJ2-1; 7 positions match TRBD2. CDR1 and CDR2 from the germline V gene are SGHRS and YFSETQ. The length of the CDR3 is 16 residues. V lost 4 bases, J lost 7 bases, and 14 bases stayed unmatched. The CDR3 sequence is CASSPHTSVKGNEQFF. CDR3 DNA, as far as it was read: TGCGCCAGCAGCCCGCATACTAGCGTAAAGGGTAATGAG.

In its sample, this clone was seen many times. The read ends 3 residues early relative to the CDR3; the germline J gene fills the gap. The chain is built from TRBV20-1 and TRBJ2-3, with D maybe TRBD1 (6 bases). Germline V gene lookup returns CDR1 DFQATT and CDR2 SNEGSKA (reference sequence). The V end was cut by 5 bases, the J end by 2 bases, with 14 bases between. The CDR3 has 14 amino acids. CDR3 DNA (partial): TGCAGTGCTGTACAGGGACCCCCCACAGATACG. This gives the protein CSAVQGPPTDT. The full CDR3 reads CSAVQGPPTDTQYF.

The sample holds many counts of this clone. The missing CDR3 end, 3 residues past where the read stops, is filled in from the germline J gene. This rearrangement joins TRBV20-1 to TRBJ2-1; TRBD2 might be the D (6 bases). Germline values: CDR1 DFQATT, CDR2 SNEGSKA (reference sequence). There are 14 residues in the CDR3. The ends were cut back, 7 bases at V and 6 bases at J, with 19 bases in the middle. This chain's CDR3 is CSVRFSGLGNEQFF. CDR3 bases read: TGCAGTGTGCGGTTTTCGGGACTTGGCAATGAG.

Points on this clone: The CDR3 end falls 3 residues outside the read, so it is completed with the germline J gene. The rearrangement joins TRBV19 to TRBJ2-1; 9 positions match TRBD1. With 5 bases clipped from V and 0 bases from J, the junction kept 8 bases outside the gene matches. CDR1 is LNHDA and CDR2 is SQIVND in the germline V gene (reference sequence). There are 17 residues in the CDR3. The CDR3 bases that were read are TGTGCCAGTAGTCCTAACCGGGACAGGGCCTCCTACAATGAG. Translating it yields CASSPNRDRASYNE. The entire CDR3 reads CASSPNRDRASYNEQFF. Full variable domain (missing parts from reference TRBV19 and TRBJ2-1): DGGITQSPKYLFRKEGQNVTLSCEQNLNHDAMYWYRQDPGQGLRLIYYSQIVNDFQKGDIAEGYSVSREKKESFPLTVTSAQKNPTAFYLCASSPNRDRASYNEQFFGPGTRLTVL.

On this clone itself: Read coverage stops 3 residues before the CDR3 terminus; the germline J gene supplies the remainder. The genes are TRBV5-1 and TRBJ2-7; 9 bases are a match to TRBD1. Unmatched junction bases numbered 10, after V lost 4 bases and J lost 5 bases. CDR3 size: 15 residues. CDR1 SGHRS and CDR2 YFSETQ come from the germline V gene. CDR3 region: CASSLPTGGQNEQYF. The sequenced part of the CDR3 DNA is TGCGCCAGCAGCCTACCGACAGGGGGACAAAACGAG.

Many counts were recorded for this clone. The read ends 3 residues early relative to the CDR3; the germline J gene fills the gap. This chain joins TRBV7-2 and TRBJ1-2; TRBD1 matches at 8 bases. The CDR3 loop spans 15 amino acids. The junction had 9 bases not matched to a gene; V was cut back by 5 bases and J by 4 bases. The germline gives CDR1 SGHTA, CDR2 FQGNSA. Incomplete CDR3 DNA: TGTGCCAGCAGCCCAACGACAGGGGAATCCTATGGC. Its translation is CASSPTTGESYG. Given in full, the CDR3 is CASSPTTGESYGYTF. Using reference TRBV7-2 and TRBJ1-2 for the parts outside the CDR3, the full variable domain is GAGVSQSPSNKVTEKGKDVELRCDPISGHTALYWYRQSLGQGLEFLIYFQGNSAPDKSGLPSDRFSAERTGGSVSTLTIQRTQQEDSAVYLCASSPTTGESYGYTFGSGTRLTVV.

The sample holds many counts of this clone. The read ends 3 residues early relative to the CDR3; the germline J gene fills the gap. The chain links TRBV7-2 to TRBJ1-1; TRBD1 is a possible D gene (6 bases). Trimming removed 1 base at V and 4 bases at J, with 10 bases between. The CDR3 extends over 14 amino acids. Per germline, CDR1 SGHTA and CDR2 FQGNSA. CDR3 bases read: TGTGCCAGCAGCTTAGAGAGGGGGGGCACTGAA. Protein: CASSLERGGTE. The entire CDR3 protein reads CASSLERGGTEAFF.

This clone was recorded at least ten times. The read ends 3 residues shy of where the CDR3 ends; the end is completed using the germline J gene. V and J are TRBV2 and TRBJ2-2; possible D gene TRBD1, 6 bases. The CDR3 has 15 residues. Per the germline V gene, CDR1 is SNHLY and CDR2 is FYNNEI. Between the trimmed V and J ends, which lost 1 base and 4 bases, there was a span of 10 bases. The CDR3 bases that were read are TGTGCCAGCAGTGAAGGGCAGGGGACCACCGGGGAG. Translated: CASSEGQGTTGE. From start to end, the CDR3 is CASSEGQGTTGELFF. The full variable domain, in which reference TRBV2 and TRBJ2-2 provide the parts outside the CDR3, is EPEVTQTPSHQVTQMGQEVILRCVPISNHLYFYWYRQILGQKVEFLVSFYNNEISEKSEIFDDQFSVERPDGSNFTLKIRSTKLEDSAMYFCASSEGQGTTGELFFGEGSRLTVL.

This clone was counted ten times or more. The read is 3 residues too short to cover the CDR3 end, so that end is filled in from the germline J gene. The V and J genes are TRBV29-1 and TRBJ2-3, with 9 bases lining up with TRBD1. Germline CDR1 reads SQVTM; CDR2 reads ANQGSEA. The junction had 9 bases not matched to a gene; V was cut back by 6 bases and J by 5 bases. The CDR3 consists of 14 residues. CDR3 in amino acids: CSVVPGQGVDTQYF. CDR3 DNA, as far as it was read: TGCAGCGTCGTCCCGGGACAGGGAGTAGATACG.

This clone has ten or more counts. The read gets to within 3 residues of the CDR3 end, and the germline J gene fills in the rest. This chain connects TRBV20-1 to TRBJ2-5, with 8 bases matching TRBD2. Germline-derived CDR1 and CDR2 are DFQATT and SNEGSKA (reference sequence). V shed 6 bases, J shed 1 base, and the junction held 10 bases outside the gene matches. CDR3 length: 15 amino acids. This CDR3 reads CSASTGSGTQETQYF. Incomplete CDR3 DNA: TGCAGTGCCTCTACGGGTAGCGGGACCCAAGAGACC.

Many counts were recorded for this clone. The read falls 3 residues short of the CDR3 end, and the missing part is taken from the germline J gene. The chain employs TRBV30 and TRBJ2-1; D unclear. Germline assignment: CDR1 GTSNPN and CDR2 SVGIG (reference sequence). Trimming shortened V by 5 bases and J by 4 bases, and 6 bases separated the two germline ends. CDR3 length: 11 residues. The CDR3 region is CAWEVYNEQFF. The DNA read from the CDR3 is TGTGCCTGGGAGGTTTACAATGAG.

This clone was detected many times. The CDR3 end lies 3 residues beyond the end of the read and is filled in from the germline J gene. This rearrangement joins TRBV19 to TRBJ1-1; tentatively, D is TRBD1 (5 bases). There are 14 residues in the CDR3. With 4 bases removed from V and 1 base from J, the gap between germline ends came to 10 bases. Germline-derived CDR1 and CDR2 are LNHDA and SQIVND (reference sequence). CDR3 residues: CASSRGLKNTEAFF. The DNA read from the CDR3 is TGTGCCAGTAGTAGGGGACTGAAGAACACTGAA.

The table lists this clone with many counts. Read sequence stops 3 residues before the CDR3 end, and the germline J gene provides the missing end. The rearrangement links TRBV11-2 to TRBJ1-1, with D unresolved. The CDR3 contains 15 residues. The germline V gene has CDR1 SGHAT and CDR2 FQNNGV. Trimming took 4 bases from V and 0 from J, leaving 12 bases between them. CDR3 loop: CASSSRVSMNTEAFF. Incomplete CDR3 DNA: TGTGCCAGCAGCTCACGAGTGTCTATGAACACTGAA.

This clone appeared many times. The read ends 3 residues shy of where the CDR3 ends; the end is completed using the germline J gene. This chain connects TRBV19 to TRBJ2-1, with 9 bases matching TRBD2. This CDR3 contains 15 residues. CDR1 and CDR2 (germline): LNHDA, SQIVND (reference sequence). V gave up 3 bases and J gave up 9 bases; unmatched junction bases: 9. Incomplete CDR3 DNA: TGTGCCAGTAGTATTCTTGCGGGAGGGGGTGGTGAG. Protein sequence: CASSILAGGGGE. The whole CDR3 region reads CASSILAGGGGEQFF.